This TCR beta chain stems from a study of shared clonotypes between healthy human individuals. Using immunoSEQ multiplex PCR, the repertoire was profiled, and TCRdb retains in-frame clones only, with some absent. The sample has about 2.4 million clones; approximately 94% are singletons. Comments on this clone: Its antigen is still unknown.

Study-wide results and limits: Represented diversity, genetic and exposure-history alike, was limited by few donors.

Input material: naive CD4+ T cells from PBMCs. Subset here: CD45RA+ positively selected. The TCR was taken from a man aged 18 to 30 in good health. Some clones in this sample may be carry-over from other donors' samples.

The CDR3 DNA reads TGTGCCAGCTCACCACGCTCGGAAAACTCTGGAAACACCATATATTTT. Translated, it gives CASSPRSENSGNTIYF. V is TRBV18 and J is TRBJ1-3; the D is unclear. V was shortened by 1 base and J by 0 bases, with 10 bases between the two germline ends. The CDR3 length is 16 residues. Germline V gene lookup returns CDR1 KGHSH and CDR2 LQKENI.